This T cell receptor beta chain was identified during a study of patients and donors after allogeneic stem cell transplantation. One entry per CDR3 protein results from TCRdb running MiXCR on the RT-PCR reads. The repertoire consists of 900,000 to 1,000,000 distinct CDR3 sequences, with about a sixth occurring once and the leading ten covering approximately 5.9%. Germline CDR1 and CDR2: SGHKS and YYEKEE (reference sequence). The CDR3 is 17 residues long. The ends were cut back, 3 bases at V and 0 bases at J, with 16 bases in the middle. This sequence was found in a human donor who was either an allogeneic HSCT recipient or a stem cell or donor lymphocyte infusion donor (not recorded which). It is not recorded whose cells these are; they may come from a transplant donor. Sample: blood, either unsorted or a sorted T cell fraction (not recorded which). This chain connects TRBV5-5 to TRBJ1-5; D gene ambiguous. CDR3 in DNA: TGTGCCAGCAGCTCAGAACCGGTGGGAGATAGCAATCAGCCCCAGCATTTT. It encodes CASSSEPVGDSNQPQHF.